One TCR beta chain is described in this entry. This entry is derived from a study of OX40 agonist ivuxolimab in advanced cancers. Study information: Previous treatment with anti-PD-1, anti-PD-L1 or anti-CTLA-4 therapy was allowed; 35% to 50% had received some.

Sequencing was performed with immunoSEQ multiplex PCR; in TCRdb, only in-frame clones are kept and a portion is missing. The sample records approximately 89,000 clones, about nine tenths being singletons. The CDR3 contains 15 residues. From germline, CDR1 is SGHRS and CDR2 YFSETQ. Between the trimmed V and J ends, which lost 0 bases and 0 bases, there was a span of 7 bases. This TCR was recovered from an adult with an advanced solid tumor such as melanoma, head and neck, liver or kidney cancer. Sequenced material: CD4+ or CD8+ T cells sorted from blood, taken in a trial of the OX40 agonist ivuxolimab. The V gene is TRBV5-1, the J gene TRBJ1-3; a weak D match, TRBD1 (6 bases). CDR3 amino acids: CASSLEGGSGNTIYF. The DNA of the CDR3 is TGCGCCAGCAGCTTGGAGGGGGGCTCTGGAAACACCATATATTTT.